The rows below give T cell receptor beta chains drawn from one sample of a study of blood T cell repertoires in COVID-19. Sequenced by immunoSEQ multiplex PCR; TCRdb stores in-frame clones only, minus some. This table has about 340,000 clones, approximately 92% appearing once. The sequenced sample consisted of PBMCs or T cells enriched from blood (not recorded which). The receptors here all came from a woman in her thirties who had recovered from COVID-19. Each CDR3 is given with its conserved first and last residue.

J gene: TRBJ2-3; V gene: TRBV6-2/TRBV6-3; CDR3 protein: CASSSVSTDTQYF
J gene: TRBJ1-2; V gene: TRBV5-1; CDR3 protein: CASSLGESGNYGYTF
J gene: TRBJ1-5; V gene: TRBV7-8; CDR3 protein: CASSPQSTIPLNQPQHF
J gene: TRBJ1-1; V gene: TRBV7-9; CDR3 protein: CASSINPGGEAFF
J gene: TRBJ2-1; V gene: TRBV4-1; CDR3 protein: CASSQGLQGPLYNEQFF
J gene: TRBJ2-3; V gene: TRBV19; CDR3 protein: CASSSTPGTSTDTQYF
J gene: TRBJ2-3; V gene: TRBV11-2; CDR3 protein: CASSSPSGGTDTQYF
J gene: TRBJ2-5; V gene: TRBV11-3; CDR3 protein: CGTQGREETQYF
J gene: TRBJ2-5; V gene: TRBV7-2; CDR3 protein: CASSFVGGGLLETQYF
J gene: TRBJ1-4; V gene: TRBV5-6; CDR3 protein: CASSGQGGTNEKLFF
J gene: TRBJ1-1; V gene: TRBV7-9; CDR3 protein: CASSARGDTGSEAFF
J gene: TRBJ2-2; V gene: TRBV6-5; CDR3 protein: CASRQGTYTGELFF
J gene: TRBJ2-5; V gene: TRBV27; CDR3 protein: CATRLATSQETQYF
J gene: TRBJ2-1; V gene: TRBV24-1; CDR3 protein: CATSDGGTSYNEQFF
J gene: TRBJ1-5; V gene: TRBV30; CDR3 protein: CAGSYSRSGQPQHF